The TCR beta chain under discussion was sequenced for a study of metastatic and nonmetastatic thyroid tumors. On the study more broadly: Malignant and benign thyroid patients had repertoires compared in peripheral blood and tumor or nodule tissue.

Sample share makes this clone medium-sized. Until they underwent thyroid surgery, no patient had received any treatment. TCRdb re-called clones from the PCR reads using MiXCR. The sample records some 10,000 clones, roughly 26% being singletons. This receptor was identified in a female donor with papillary thyroid cancer or a benign thyroid nodule (not recorded which). Some clones in this sample may be carry-over from other donors' samples. Specimen: tumor tissue.

The CDR3 sequence is CSASSGVGELFF. In DNA, the CDR3 is TGCAGTGCTAGTTCAGGAGTCGGGGAGCTGTTTTTT. The chain has TRBV20-1 and TRBJ2-2; D is ambiguous. Germline V CDR1 and CDR2: DFQATT, SNEGSKA (reference sequence). This CDR3 has 12 amino acids. Between the trimmed V and J ends, which lost 3 bases and 7 bases, there was a span of 9 bases.